Listed below are T cell receptor beta chains from one sample, sequenced in a study of T cell repertoires in cytomegalovirus infection. One entry per CDR3 protein results from TCRdb running MiXCR on the reads. The profile shows some 70,000 distinct CDR3 sequences, 20% to 25% of them singletons. No antigen has been assigned to these receptors. Material for sequencing was PBMCs, sequenced either directly or after in vitro stimulation (not recorded which). The receptor set was obtained from a human donor in good health (CMV status not recorded). Some clones in this sample may be carry-over from other donors' samples. CDR3s include the opening cysteine and the closing phenylalanine or tryptophan. The order of the fields is V gene, D gene, J gene, clone size, CDR3 DNA, CDR3 protein. The D gene is left open where the match is weak. Not every row has a clone size; where given, it reads once, few, many or a size class.

>TRBV11-2|.|TRBJ2-5|.
TGTGCCAGCACCCCTTACGGAGAGACCCAGTACTTC
CASTPYGETQYF
>TRBV10-3|TRBD2|TRBJ2-1|.
TGTGCCATCAGTGAGTCCCACCCGGGTTTAGCGGGATCCTACAATGAGCAGTTCTTC
CAISESHPGLAGSYNEQFF
>TRBV7-6|TRBD2|TRBJ2-1|many
TGTGCCAGCAGCTCGACTAGCGGGGTTTACAATGAGCAGTTCTTC
CASSSTSGVYNEQFF
>TRBV15|.|TRBJ2-1|.
TGTGCCACCAGCAGACAGATTAGCGGAAACTACAATGAGCAGTTCTTC
CATSRQISGNYNEQFF
>TRBV30|TRBD1|TRBJ1-1|few
TGTGCCTGGAGGCAAAGACAGGGGGCGTATTCTGAAGCTTTCTTT
CAWRQRQGAYSEAFF
>TRBV28|.|TRBJ1-1|few
TGTGCCAGCAGACCGGACGGTACCAAAGCTTTCTTT
CASRPDGTKAFF
>TRBV6-5|.|TRBJ1-5|.
TGTGCCAGCAGTTACTCAGCCACGTTTAGCAATCAGCCCCAGCATTTT
CASSYSATFSNQPQHF
>TRBV6-5|TRBD2|TRBJ2-5|.
TGTGCCAGCAGTTCCCCTGCTAGCGGGAGGGCCCCAGAGACCCAGTACTTC
CASSSPASGRAPETQYF
>TRBV19|.|TRBJ2-3|few
TGTGCCAGTAGTACCCAGGGGACTTCAGGGCAGTATTTT
CASSTQGTSGQYF
>TRBV2|.|TRBJ1-4|many
TGTGCCAGCGGAGGGGTTCCGAATGAAAAACTGTTTTTT
CASGGVPNEKLFF
>TRBV29-1|TRBD2|TRBJ2-2|.
TGCAGCGTTCCTACTAGCGGGGCGATTAACACCGGGGAGCTGTTTTTT
CSVPTSGAINTGELFF
>TRBV7-2|.|TRBJ1-4|many
TGTGCCAGCAGCTTAGATCGCCGTAATGAAAAACTGTTTTTT
CASSLDRRNEKLFF
>TRBV11-3|TRBD2|TRBJ2-7|few
TGTGCCAGCAGCTTACGCCGGGAGGGAGGCGAGCAGTACTTC
CASSLRREGGEQYF
>TRBV7-3|TRBD2|TRBJ2-1|few
TGTGCCAGCAGCTTACGACTAGCGGGAGTCAATGAGCAGTTCTTC
CASSLRLAGVNEQFF
>TRBV12-3/TRBV12-4|TRBD1|TRBJ2-1|few
TGTGCCAGCAGTTTCCAGGGGGCGGTTGAGCAGTTCTTC
CASSFQGAVEQFF
>TRBV19|.|TRBJ2-3|.
TGTGCCACCACCGGGACTTTCCTAGGGGATACGCAGTATTTT
CATTGTFLGDTQYF
>TRBV11-2|.|TRBJ1-2|.
TGTGCCAGCACTAAGGGAGAGGGCTATGGCTACACCTTC
CASTKGEGYGYTF
>TRBV6-8|.|TRBJ2-5|.
TGTGCCAGCAGTTACTCCCCAGCGCCGTCAGAGACCCAGTACTTC
CASSYSPAPSETQYF
>TRBV19|.|TRBJ2-2|.
TGTGCCAGTATTCATGGGGGGGCCCCGGTTATCAAGAACACCGGGGAGCTGTTTTTT
CASIHGGAPVIKNTGELFF
>TRBV12-5|.|TRBJ2-3|many
TGTGCTAGTGCCCCCGGGGGCCATTACACAGATACGCAGTATTTT
CASAPGGHYTDTQYF
>TRBV3-1|.|TRBJ1-1|.
TGTGCCAGCAGCCGCAGGGGAGAGGCTGAAGCTTTCTTT
CASSRRGEAEAFF
>TRBV13|TRBD1|TRBJ2-5|.
TGTGCCAGCAGCTTAGGGGACAGGGTCAGGGAGACCCAGTACTTC
CASSLGDRVRETQYF
>TRBV10-3|TRBD1|TRBJ2-7|many
TGTGCCATCGGGGGACAGGCCAACTACGAGCAGTACTTC
CAIGGQANYEQYF
>TRBV6-2/TRBV6-3|TRBD1|TRBJ2-1|.
TGTGCCAGCAGCCGCACAGGGGGATCATCCTACAATGAGCAGTTCTTC
CASSRTGGSSYNEQFF
>TRBV6-5|TRBD1|TRBJ1-1|few
TGTGCCAGCAGCCCGGGACAGCGCTCAAGGGGAGCTTTCTTT
CASSPGQRSRGAFF
>TRBV7-9|.|TRBJ1-1|few
TGTGCCAGCAGCGTTAGCCAGGGAATGAACACTGAAGCTTTCTTT
CASSVSQGMNTEAFF
>TRBV7-2|TRBD1|TRBJ2-3|many
TGTGCCAGCAGCTTTAGAGGGGGCCGCACAGATACGCAGTATTTT
CASSFRGGRTDTQYF
>TRBV28|.|TRBJ1-2|.
TGTGCCAGCAGTTTATCCGGGACGAGCTATGGCTACACCTTC
CASSLSGTSYGYTF